This T cell receptor beta chain derives from a study of T cells in Graves' hyperthyroidism and ophthalmopathy. Study-wide results and caveats: A model of 13 V-J pairs discriminated ophthalmopathy from stable hyperthyroidism.

Germline V CDR1 and CDR2: MDHEN, SYDVKM. This CDR3 contains 15 residues. Trimming removed 4 bases from V and 5 bases from J, with 18 bases in between. What was amplified from RNA transcripts were TCR beta CDR3 regions. First-round RT-PCR of the TCR CDR3 relied on the HTBI primer set. TCRdb itself ran the multiplex PCR reads through MiXCR, one entry per CDR3 protein. Among 330,000 or so distinct CDR3 sequences listed, approximately 18% were seen once. Subjects with ophthalmopathy showed a Clinical Activity Score no lower than 3, a NOSPECS grade no lower than 4, and a duration shorter than 3 months. Clinical symptoms, serum thyroxine and TRAb, thyroid ultrasound and orbital computed tomography were used for the diagnoses. PBMCs were collected from an approximately 10 ml volume of fresh peripheral blood. Only a few counts were recorded for this clonotype. Antigen unknown.

The sequencing input was blood. The TCR sequence derives from a man aged 50 to 60 with Graves' ophthalmopathy. V gene TRBV28 combines with J gene TRBJ2-7, with D tentatively TRBD1 or TRBD2 (6 bases each). CDR3 nucleotides: TGTGCCAGCAGTTCCTACAGGGTCGCGGGGAACGAGCAGTACTTC. Translation gives CASSSYRVAGNEQYF.